The 32 T cell receptor beta chains below all came from one sample that was sequenced in a study of PD-L1 blockade in urothelial cancer (dated by TCRdb to about 2017). To prepare the library, the immunoSEQ multiplex PCR assay was applied. TCRdb's version of the immuneACCESS table is confined to in-frame rearrangements and falls short of the full clone set. An unresolved V gene accounts for under half of the shortfall where checked; the remainder is of unknown origin. The sample table contains 70,000 or so clones; only one count was recorded for about 89% of them. The ten biggest clones cover about 3.2% of the sample. The source was PBMCs, collected around atezolizumab (anti-PD-L1) treatment. The receptors were gathered from a man aged 55 to 69 with urothelial cancer.

In its sample, this clone was seen a few times. J is TRBJ1-4 and V is TRBV5-4, with 7 bases that match TRBD1. V lost 4 bases, J lost 1 base, and 7 bases stayed unmatched. Germline values: CDR1 SGHNT, CDR2 YYREEE (reference sequence). This CDR3 is 16 amino acids long. The CDR3 sequence is CASSRDQGGTNEKLFF. DNA for the CDR3: TGTGCCAGCAGCCGCGACCAGGGGGGAACTAATGAAAAACTGTTTTTT.

V usage is TRBV21-1 and J usage is TRBJ1-5; the D call in the table, TRBD1, was not verified against the DNA. TRBV21-1 is marked as a pseudogene. The CDR3 is made up of 18 amino acids. The CDR3 is CASSSRTGAARGNQPQHF. In DNA, the CDR3 is TGTGCCAGCAGCTCGAGGACAGGGGCCGCGCGGGGGAATCAGCCCCAGCATTTT.

This clone was counted a single time. This sequence joins TRBV2 and TRBJ2-7; tentative D call: TRBD2 (6 bases). This CDR3 comprises 15 residues. V was clipped by 6 bases and J by 9 bases, with 24 bases between them. CDR1 is SNHLY and CDR2 is FYNNEI in the germline V gene. The DNA for the CDR3 is TGTGCCAGCAGCCCCAGGTGGGGGGATCCTACGAGGCAGTACTTC. It yields the protein CASSPRWGDPTRQYF.

This chain links TRBV10-3 with TRBJ2-3, with 8 nucleotides matching TRBD2. The CDR3 sequence is 14 residues long. In germline, CDR1 is ENHRY, CDR2 SYGVKD. Trimming at V came to 7 bases and at J to 2 bases, leaving 5 bases not matched to a gene. Here the CDR3 reads CAIMGTRTTDTQYF. CDR3 sequence (DNA): TGTGCCATCATGGGGACTAGAACCACAGATACGCAGTATTTT.

This sequence joins TRBV6-1 and TRBJ2-3; 7 bases are a match to TRBD1. The CDR3 is 17 residues long. Germline V gives CDR1 MNHNS, CDR2 SASEGT. The V gene end was trimmed by 2 bases and the J gene end by 7 bases; junction bases not matched to a gene: 15. The CDR3 loop is CASSETVQGTSKHTQYF. In DNA form, the CDR3 reads TGTGCCAGCAGTGAAACGGTACAGGGGACATCTAAACATACGCAGTATTTT.

This chain links TRBV6-5 with TRBJ2-1, with 9 bases fitting TRBD2. The V gene end was trimmed by 4 bases and the J gene end by 6 bases; junction bases not matched to a gene: 10. The length of the CDR3 is 16 residues. Per germline, CDR1 MNHEY and CDR2 SVGAGI. CDR3 DNA sequence: TGTGCCAGCAGTTTTGGTCGCGGGAGGGCAGGCAATGAGCAGTTCTTC. It translates to CASSFGRGRAGNEQFF.

This sequence joins TRBV19 and TRBJ2-5; D perhaps matches TRBD2 (5 bases). Germline CDR1 reads LNHDA; CDR2 reads SQIVND (reference sequence). V was trimmed by 3 bases and J by 0 bases, leaving 20 bases between them. This CDR3 comprises 18 residues. In DNA form, the CDR3 reads TGTGCCAGTAGTATTTGGCGACATGCCACGGGGAACCAAGAGACCCAGTACTTC. Protein product: CASSIWRHATGNQETQYF.

The chain couples TRBV9 to TRBJ2-7; 15 nucleotides agree with TRBD2. The CDR3 has 16 amino acids. V lost 4 bases, J lost 2 bases, and 4 bases stayed unmatched. Germline V gene lookup returns CDR1 SGDLS and CDR2 YYNGEE. The DNA of the CDR3 is TGTGCCAGCAGCAAGGGACTAGCGGGAGGCACCTACGAGCAGTACTTC. This encodes CASSKGLAGGTYEQYF.

The V and J genes are TRBV6-4 and TRBJ2-3; the D is unclear. Trimming removed 4 bases from V and 4 bases from J, with 9 bases in between. Germline values: CDR1 MRHNA, CDR2 SNTAGT. The CDR3 runs to 13 residues. CDR3: CASSVGRADTQYF. Written as DNA, the CDR3 is TGTGCCAGCAGTGTGGGTCGGGCAGATACGCAGTATTTT.

This rearrangement joins TRBV5-6 to TRBJ2-7; maybe TRBD2 (5 bases). V was cut by 0 bases and J by 3 bases, with 13 bases left in between. Germline V gives CDR1 SGHDT, CDR2 YYEEEE. The CDR3 runs to 15 residues. The CDR3 coding sequence is TGTGCCAGCAGCTTGGGCCTCTGGGGAGACTACGAGCAGTACTTC. Its translation: CASSLGLWGDYEQYF.

This clone has more than one count but fewer than ten. The chain combines TRBV30 with TRBJ1-1; 8 bases are shared with TRBD1. J was trimmed by 4 bases and V by 8 bases; bases with no gene match: 6. The CDR3 covers 12 residues. Germline CDR1 and CDR2: GTSNPN and SVGIG (reference sequence). CDR3 sequence: CAGQGLATEAFF. The CDR3 DNA reads TGTGCCGGACAGGGTTTGGCCACTGAAGCTTTCTTT.

The rearrangement joins TRBV2 to TRBJ2-2, with a possible D match to TRBD1 (5 bases). Germline V gene lookup returns CDR1 SNHLY and CDR2 FYNNEI. The CDR3 loop spans 15 amino acids. The germline V and J ends were trimmed by 1 base and 1 base, with 7 bases remaining between them. CDR3 in DNA: TGTGCCAGCAGTGAAGTCCAGGGGAACACCGGGGAGCTGTTTTTT. It translates to CASSEVQGNTGELFF.

The chain has TRBV2 and TRBJ2-1; 12 nucleotides line up with TRBD2. The CDR3 contains 12 residues. CDR1 is SNHLY, CDR2 FYNNEI, per germline. Losses at the gene ends were 6 bases for V and 13 bases for J; bases not matched to a gene: 4. Written as DNA, the CDR3 is TGTGCCAGCAGACTAGCGGGGGGAAGTCAGTTCTTC. It is translated as CASRLAGGSQFF.

This clone has more than one count but fewer than ten. The chain is built from TRBV6-5 and TRBJ1-5; 7 bases match TRBD1. V dropped 4 bases and J dropped 4; count of bases not matched to a gene: 4. Germline V gives CDR1 MNHEY, CDR2 SVGAGI. The CDR3 is 14 residues long. This CDR3 reads CASSLEQGNQPQHF. CDR3 in DNA: TGTGCCAGCAGTTTGGAACAGGGGAATCAGCCCCAGCATTTT.

The chain couples TRBV28 to TRBJ1-3; no definite D call. Germline CDR1 and CDR2: MDHEN and SYDVKM. V was trimmed by 6 bases and J by 0 bases, leaving 12 bases between them. The CDR3 totals 15 residues. CDR3 sequence reads: CASSPLGDSGNTIYF. In DNA form, the CDR3 reads TGTGCCAGCAGCCCCTTGGGAGACTCTGGAAACACCATATATTTT.

The CDR3 bases are TGTGCCAGCAGCAGGACAGCGCCAAATGAAAAACTGTTTTTT. Protein sequence: CASSRTAPNEKLFF. The rearrangement joins TRBV5-8 to TRBJ1-4, with a weak D call TRBD1 (6 bases). V was pared by 4 bases and J by 5 bases, with 12 bases between. This CDR3 region has 14 residues. Germline V gene sequence: CDR1 SGHTS, CDR2 YDEGEE.

The CDR3 DNA reads as TGCAGCGCCGTCCCGACAGGGGGCGCCTCTGAAGCTTTCTTT. Its protein is CSAVPTGGASEAFF. The gene calls are TRBV29-1 and TRBJ1-1; 10 bases line up with TRBD1. The CDR3 covers 14 residues. V lost 7 bases, J lost 6 bases, and 11 bases stayed unmatched. Germline loops: CDR1 SQVTM, CDR2 ANQGSEA.

CDR3 sequence: CASSVVAGGTDTQYF. The CDR3 DNA reads as TGTGCCAGTAGTGTGGTAGCGGGGGGCACAGATACGCAGTATTTT. The chain employs TRBV19 and TRBJ2-3, with 9 bases identical to TRBD2. This CDR3 region has 15 residues. Germline CDR1 reads LNHDA; CDR2 reads SQIVND (reference sequence). Trimming removed 5 bases from V and 1 base from J; junction bases left unmatched: 4.

The chain recombines TRBV5-4 with TRBJ2-2; the match to TRBD2 covers 8 bases. The CDR3 is 16 amino acids. Losses at the gene ends were 1 base for V and 8 bases for J; bases not matched to a gene: 10. CDR1 is SGHNT and CDR2 is YYREEE in the germline V gene (reference sequence). The CDR3 sequence is CASSLPTSGIPGELFF. The CDR3 bases are TGTGCCAGCAGCTTGCCTACTAGCGGTATACCGGGGGAGCTGTTTTTT.

The rearrangement uses TRBV27 and TRBJ2-7; 7 bases map to TRBD1. The CDR3 has 12 amino acids. V dropped 6 bases and J dropped 6; count of bases not matched to a gene: 5. Germline V lookup: CDR1 MNHEY, CDR2 SMNVEV (reference sequence). CDR3 coding DNA: TGTGCCAGCAGCCATACAGGGGCCGAGCAGTACTTC. Amino acids: CASSHTGAEQYF.

The chain recombines TRBV5-4 with TRBJ2-1, with TRBD1 identical over 9 bases. The germline V gene has CDR1 SGHNT and CDR2 YYREEE (reference sequence). V trimming: 4 bases; J trimming: 9 bases; junction bases outside the gene matches: 8. The CDR3 extends over 14 amino acids. The CDR3 sequence: CASSGPGQGFEQFF. The CDR3 nucleotides read TGTGCCAGCAGCGGGCCCGGACAGGGGTTTGAGCAGTTCTTC.

The chain combines TRBV19 with TRBJ1-2; D is unresolved. Germline loops: CDR1 LNHDA, CDR2 SQIVND (reference sequence). This CDR3 region has 13 residues. Trimming took 10 bases from V and 2 from J, leaving 14 bases between them. The CDR3 coding sequence is TGTGCCACCGTCCGGTCGGAGAACTATGGCTACACCTTC. This translates into CATVRSENYGYTF.

The chain joins TRBV10-3 to TRBJ2-2; possibly TRBD1 for D (5 bases). V gave up 8 bases and J gave up 1 base, with 11 bases separating them. Per the germline V gene, CDR1 is ENHRY and CDR2 is SYGVKD. The CDR3 spans 14 residues. DNA of the CDR3: TGTGCCATCGCGTCCCAGGGGAACACCGGGGAGCTGTTTTTT. Protein: CAIASQGNTGELFF.

The chain links TRBV5-5 to TRBJ2-3; D call uncertain. The CDR3 sequence is 12 residues long. V lost 0 bases, J lost 3 bases, and 2 bases lay in between. The germline V gene encodes CDR1 SGHKS and CDR2 YYEKEE (reference sequence). DNA for the CDR3: TGTGCCAGCAGCTTGGTAACAGATACGCAGTATTTT. It codes for CASSLVTDTQYF.

The rearrangement links TRBV14 to TRBJ2-6; tentatively, D is TRBD2 (5 bases). Trimming took 0 bases from V and 2 from J, leaving 11 bases between them. The CDR3 extends over 17 amino acids. The germline gives CDR1 SGHDN, CDR2 FVKESK. The chain's CDR3 is CASSQDPGMAGANVLTF. Here the CDR3 DNA reads TGTGCCAGCAGCCAAGACCCCGGGATGGCTGGGGCCAACGTCCTGACTTTC.

This rearrangement joins TRBV2 to TRBJ2-4; weak D call: TRBD2 (6 bases). The CDR3 sequence is 13 residues long. Germline CDR1 is SNHLY and CDR2 is FYNNEI. The V end was cut by 6 bases, the J end by 7 bases, with 13 bases between. CDR3 protein: CASRMEGRNIQYF. The CDR3, as DNA: TGTGCCAGCAGAATGGAGGGCCGTAACATTCAGTACTTC.

The gene calls are TRBV5-1 and TRBJ2-3; 7 positions agree with TRBD2. Unmatched junction bases numbered 9, after V lost 7 bases and J lost 4 bases. This CDR3 has 14 amino acids. Germline V CDR1 and CDR2: SGHRS, YFSETQ. The CDR3 coding sequence is TGCGCCAGCGTGGGCGGGAGTACATCAGATACGCAGTATTTT. It is translated as CASVGGSTSDTQYF.

The chain has TRBV7-6 and TRBJ2-7; D gene unclear. In germline, CDR1 is SGHVS, CDR2 FNYEAQ. V was cut by 2 bases and J by 1 base, with 9 bases left in between. CDR3 length: 14 residues. In DNA form, the CDR3 reads TGTGCCAGCAGCTTAATGGAGAGTTCCTACGAGCAGTACTTC. Its protein is CASSLMESSYEQYF.

This clone came up once. The genes are TRBV28 and TRBJ1-2, with D maybe TRBD1 (5 bases). Trimming cost V 3 bases and J 8 bases, with 10 bases left between them. The CDR3 covers 12 residues. Germline V CDR1 and CDR2: MDHEN, SYDVKM. CDR3 protein: CASSLAQGGYTF. CDR3 DNA sequence: TGTGCCAGCAGTTTGGCTCAGGGAGGCTACACCTTC.

This chain joins TRBV27 and TRBJ2-1, with 13 bases lining up with TRBD2. After removal of 5 bases from V and 9 bases from J, the junction contained 10 bases not matched to a gene. Germline V gene data show CDR1 as MNHEY and CDR2 as SMNVEV (reference sequence). The CDR3 has 16 residues. Written as DNA, the CDR3 is TGTGCCAGCAGTATCAGGACTAGCGGGAGCAAAGGTGAGCAGTTCTTC. Residues: CASSIRTSGSKGEQFF.

V gene TRBV11-3 combines with J gene TRBJ2-2; D might be TRBD1 (6 bases). V dropped 6 bases and J dropped 1 base, with 6 bases sitting between them. The CDR3 totals 13 residues. Germline assignment: CDR1 SGHNT and CDR2 YENEEA. CDR3 coding DNA: TGTGCCAGCAGGGACAGGAACACCGGGGAGCTGTTTTTT. This sequence encodes CASRDRNTGELFF.

The chain couples TRBV18 to TRBJ1-1; D ambiguous. V lost 0 bases and J lost 7, with 9 bases in between. Looked up from germline, CDR1 is KGHSH and CDR2 is LQKENI. This CDR3 contains 13 residues. CDR3 DNA sequence: TGTGCCAGCTCACCACCGAGTCGGGGTGAAGCTTTCTTT. As protein: CASSPPSRGEAFF.